Shown below are 18 T cell receptor beta chains from a single sample sequenced in a study of T-cell memory formation after mild COVID-19. TCRdb re-derived calls from the 5' RACE reads in MiXCR, one entry per CDR3 protein. The sample shows 400,000 to 550,000 distinct CDR3 sequences, approximately 23% of them seen only once. Specimen: PBMCs or a T cell subset sorted from them (not recorded which). The receptors shown here come from an adult woman who had mild COVID-19 (a few samples of this study predate the infection). Cell type and time point are not known.

This clonotype appeared a few times. The rearrangement joins TRBV6-2 or TRBV6-3 to TRBJ2-1; 9 nucleotides agree with TRBD1. J was trimmed by 6 bases and V by 0 bases; bases with no gene match: 6. The CDR3 sequence is 16 residues long. Germline CDR1 and CDR2: MNHEY and SVGEGT. In nucleotides, the CDR3 is TGTGCCAGCAGTTACTCGATTCAGACAGGGGGCAATGAGCAGTTCTTC. Translation: CASSYSIQTGGNEQFF.

This clonotype was detected only a few times. V is TRBV7-2 and J is TRBJ2-5, with 12 positions matching TRBD2. The CDR3 contains 17 residues. The V and J ends lost 5 bases and 5 bases, in that order; junction bases with no gene match: 12. CDR1 and CDR2 (germline): SGHTA, FQGNSA. The CDR3 sequence: CASSPEYLAGGYETQYF. DNA for the CDR3: TGTGCCAGCAGCCCAGAATATCTAGCGGGGGGGTATGAGACCCAGTACTTC.

The V gene is TRBV5-1, the J gene TRBJ1-2, with a weak D call TRBD1 (5 bases). CDR3 size: 17 residues. Deletions cut 4 bases from V and 4 bases from J, with 23 bases between. CDR1 SGHRS and CDR2 YFSETQ come from the germline V gene. CDR3 sequence reads: CASSQEVPRWQGYGYTF. The CDR3 DNA reads TGCGCCAGCAGCCAGGAGGTCCCTCGGTGGCAGGGCTATGGCTACACCTTC.

This clonotype was counted many times. V usage is TRBV5-1 and J usage is TRBJ2-5; 9 bases are a match to TRBD1. CDR1 SGHRS and CDR2 YFSETQ come from the germline V gene. The J segment lost 5 bases and the V segment lost 3 bases, leaving 14 bases of the junction unmatched. The CDR3 is made up of 17 amino acids. DNA of the CDR3: TGCGCCAGCAGCTCCGGGACAGGGCCCGCCGAAGCGGAGACCCAGTACTTC. Translated, it gives CASSSGTGPAEAETQYF. Filled out from reference TRBV5-1 and TRBJ2-5, the complete variable domain reads KAGVTQTPRYLIKTRGQQVTLSCSPISGHRSVSWYQQTPGQGLQFLFEYFSETQRNKGNFPGRFSGRQFSNSRSEMNVSTLELGDSALYLCASSSGTGPAEAETQYFGPGTRLLVL.

The V gene is TRBV4-1, the J gene TRBJ2-3; no clear D. The CDR3 is 16 residues long. Germline V gene lookup returns CDR1 MGHRA and CDR2 YSYEKL. With 0 bases removed from V and 2 bases from J, the gap between germline ends came to 12 bases. CDR3 nucleotides: TGCGCCAGCAGCCAAGATTCGGCCGTGCACACAGATACGCAGTATTTT. This sequence encodes CASSQDSAVHTDTQYF.

This clonotype was seen only a few times. The chain joins TRBV6-2 or TRBV6-3 to TRBJ2-7, with D possibly being TRBD1 (6 bases). This CDR3 region has 18 residues. Trimming stripped 0 bases from V and 3 bases from J, with 21 bases between. Germline V CDR1 and CDR2: MNHEY, SVGEGT. The CDR3 reads CASSYSSRAGANFYEQYF. The CDR3 DNA follows: TGTGCCAGCAGTTACTCTTCGCGGGCAGGGGCGAACTTCTACGAGCAGTACTTC.

The chain carries TRBV11-2 and TRBJ2-7; 8 bases map to TRBD1. This CDR3 contains 13 residues. J was trimmed by 4 bases and V by 4 bases; bases with no gene match: 3. The germline V gene encodes CDR1 SGHAT and CDR2 FQNNGV. The CDR3 protein is CASSWGTGYEQYF. DNA for the CDR3: TGTGCCAGCAGCTGGGGGACAGGTTACGAGCAGTACTTC.

The chain links TRBV7-9 to TRBJ2-3; perhaps TRBD2 as D (5 bases). Germline values: CDR1 SEHNR, CDR2 FQNEAQ (reference sequence). This CDR3 comprises 14 residues. The V end lost 3 bases, the J end lost 4 bases, and 11 bases lay between the germline ends. CDR3 protein: CASSFRDQADTQYF. The CDR3, as DNA: TGTGCCAGCAGCTTCCGGGATCAAGCAGATACGCAGTATTTT.

The chain carries TRBV7-2 and TRBJ2-5; D might be TRBD1 (5 bases). The length of the CDR3 is 17 residues. In germline, CDR1 is SGHTA, CDR2 FQGNSA. V was cut by 1 base and J by 3 bases, with 18 bases left in between. The CDR3 region is CASSLGAGSGLKETQYF. CDR3 sequence (DNA): TGTGCCAGCAGCTTAGGGGCAGGGTCCGGTTTAAAAGAGACCCAGTACTTC.

There are a few counts of this clonotype. The V and J genes are TRBV5-1 and TRBJ2-7, with 10 nucleotides matching TRBD2. This CDR3 is 15 amino acids long. J gave up 5 bases and V 2 bases, and 7 bases lay outside the gene matches. CDR1 and CDR2 from the germline V gene are SGHRS and YFSETQ. The CDR3 bases are TGCGCCAGCAGCTTATTGGGGACTAGCGAAAACGAGCAGTACTTC. Encoded protein: CASSLLGTSENEQYF.

The chain joins TRBV7-9 to TRBJ1-1; a weak D match, TRBD1 (5 bases). This CDR3 contains 14 residues. CDR1 and CDR2 (germline): SEHNR, FQNEAQ (reference sequence). Trimming left V 3 bases short and J 8 bases short, with 16 bases between. Written as DNA, the CDR3 is TGTGCCAGCAGCTTGGTGGGACGTATACGAGAAGCTTTCTTT. Its protein product is CASSLVGRIREAFF.

The chain has TRBV5-1 and TRBJ2-1; 8 bases fit TRBD2. Germline V gene lookup returns CDR1 SGHRS and CDR2 YFSETQ. This CDR3 has 15 amino acids. V lost 0 bases to trimming and J lost 9 bases; unmatched junction nucleotides: 8. The CDR3 DNA reads TGCGCCAGCAGCTTGGCCGAGGGACTAGAGCCTGAGCAGTTCTTC. This encodes CASSLAEGLEPEQFF.

The J gene is TRBJ2-1, the V gene TRBV7-2; 16 bases align to TRBD2. The CDR3 is 17 residues long. Germline assignment: CDR1 SGHTA and CDR2 FQGNSA. V lost 2 bases to trimming and J lost 12 bases; unmatched junction nucleotides: 10. CDR3 loop: CASSLLPGTSGGVGQFF. DNA for the CDR3: TGTGCCAGCAGCTTATTACCCGGGACTAGCGGGGGGGTTGGGCAGTTCTTC.

This chain connects TRBV18 to TRBJ2-3; no reliable D call. This CDR3 is 13 amino acids long. With 4 bases removed from V and 5 bases from J, the gap between germline ends came to 10 bases. CDR1 and CDR2 from the germline V gene are KGHSH and LQKENI. The CDR3 protein is CASSRTDGDTQYF. The CDR3 nucleotides are TGTGCCAGCTCACGAACGGACGGAGATACGCAGTATTTT. The complete variable domain, with remaining parts taken from reference TRBV18 and TRBJ2-3, reads NAGVMQNPRHLVRRRGQEARLRCSPMKGHSHVYWYRQLPEEGLKFMVYLQKENIIDESGMPKERFSAEFPKEGPSILRIQQVVRGDSAAYFCASSRTDGDTQYFGPGTRLTVL.

The gene calls are TRBV9 and TRBJ2-1, with 10 nucleotides matching TRBD2. The V segment lost 4 bases and the J segment 6 bases; nucleotides outside the gene matches: 16. The germline CDR1 and CDR2 sequences are SGDLS and YYNGEE. This CDR3 comprises 18 residues. The CDR3 DNA reads as TGTGCCAGCAGCCCACGACTAGCGGGCCCTGGGCGGGCCAATGAGCAGTTCTTC. Translated, it gives CASSPRLAGPGRANEQFF.

The chain uses TRBV5-1 and TRBJ2-3, with TRBD1 matching 8 bases. The CDR3 contains 15 residues. CDR1 is SGHRS, CDR2 YFSETQ, per germline. V lost 3 bases and J lost 0; bases outside the gene matches: 3. In DNA form, the CDR3 reads TGCGCCAGCAGCTCCAGGGGGCAGAGCACAGATACGCAGTATTTT. This codes for CASSSRGQSTDTQYF. Full variable domain (outside the CDR3, taken from reference TRBV5-1 and TRBJ2-3): KAGVTQTPRYLIKTRGQQVTLSCSPISGHRSVSWYQQTPGQGLQFLFEYFSETQRNKGNFPGRFSGRQFSNSRSEMNVSTLELGDSALYLCASSSRGQSTDTQYFGPGTRLTVL.

This clonotype was observed a few times. The rearrangement joins TRBV4-1 to TRBJ1-1; possibly TRBD1 for D (5 bases). The CDR3 length is 18 residues. The germline gives CDR1 MGHRA, CDR2 YSYEKL. With 4 bases removed from V and 1 base from J, the gap between germline ends came to 22 bases. CDR3 residues: CASSRYPQGEEGNTEAFF. The CDR3 nucleotides are TGCGCCAGCAGCCGCTACCCCCAGGGAGAGGAGGGGAACACTGAAGCTTTCTTT.

This clonotype was seen only a few times. CDR3 DNA: TGCAGCGCAACGTGGGGACAGATTGGGGGGCAGTATTTT. Amino acids: CSATWGQIGGQYF. The chain recombines TRBV29-1 with TRBJ2-3; 7 nucleotides align to TRBD1. The CDR3 is 13 amino acids. The V gene's germline CDR1 is SQVTM and CDR2 ANQGSEA. V was pared by 7 bases and J by 11 bases, with 15 bases of the junction left unmatched.